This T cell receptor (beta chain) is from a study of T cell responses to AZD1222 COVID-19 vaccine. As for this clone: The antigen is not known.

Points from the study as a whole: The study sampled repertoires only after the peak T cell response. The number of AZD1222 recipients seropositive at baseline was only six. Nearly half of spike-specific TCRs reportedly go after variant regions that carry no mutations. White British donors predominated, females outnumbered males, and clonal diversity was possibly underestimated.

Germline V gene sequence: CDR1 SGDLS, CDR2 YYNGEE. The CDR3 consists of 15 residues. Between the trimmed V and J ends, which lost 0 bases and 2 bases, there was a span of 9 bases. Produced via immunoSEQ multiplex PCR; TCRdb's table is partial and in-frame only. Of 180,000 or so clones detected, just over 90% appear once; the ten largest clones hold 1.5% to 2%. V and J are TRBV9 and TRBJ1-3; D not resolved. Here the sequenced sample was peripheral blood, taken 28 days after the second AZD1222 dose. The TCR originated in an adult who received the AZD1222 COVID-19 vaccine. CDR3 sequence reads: CASSVESAAGNTIYF. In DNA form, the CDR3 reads TGTGCCAGCAGCGTAGAATCGGCAGCTGGAAACACCATATATTTT.